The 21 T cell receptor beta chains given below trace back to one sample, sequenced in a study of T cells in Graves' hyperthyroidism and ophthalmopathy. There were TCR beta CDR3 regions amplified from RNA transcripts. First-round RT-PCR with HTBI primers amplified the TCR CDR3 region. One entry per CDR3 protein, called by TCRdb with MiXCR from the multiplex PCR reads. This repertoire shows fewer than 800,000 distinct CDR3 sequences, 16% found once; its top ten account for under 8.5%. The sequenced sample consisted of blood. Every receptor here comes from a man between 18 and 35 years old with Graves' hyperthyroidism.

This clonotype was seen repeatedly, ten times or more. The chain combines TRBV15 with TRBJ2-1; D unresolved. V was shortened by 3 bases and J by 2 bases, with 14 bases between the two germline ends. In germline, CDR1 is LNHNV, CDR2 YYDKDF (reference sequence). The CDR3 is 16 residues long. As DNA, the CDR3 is TGTGCCACCAGCAGTTTAGGGCGGTTTCCCTACAATGAGCAGTTCTTC. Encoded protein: CATSSLGRFPYNEQFF.

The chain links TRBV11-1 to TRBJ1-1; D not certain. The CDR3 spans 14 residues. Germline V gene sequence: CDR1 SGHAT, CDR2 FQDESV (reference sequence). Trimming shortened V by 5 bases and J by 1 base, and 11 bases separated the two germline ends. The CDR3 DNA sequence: TGTGCCAGCAGCACGTCCCCGGGGAACACTGAAGCTTTCTTT. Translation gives CASSTSPGNTEAFF.

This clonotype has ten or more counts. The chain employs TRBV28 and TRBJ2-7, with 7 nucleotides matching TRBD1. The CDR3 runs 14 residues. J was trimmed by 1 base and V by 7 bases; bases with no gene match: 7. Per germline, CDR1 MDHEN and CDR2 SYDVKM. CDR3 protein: CASILRDSSYEQYF. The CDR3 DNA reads TGTGCCAGCATCCTCCGGGACAGTTCCTACGAGCAGTACTTC.

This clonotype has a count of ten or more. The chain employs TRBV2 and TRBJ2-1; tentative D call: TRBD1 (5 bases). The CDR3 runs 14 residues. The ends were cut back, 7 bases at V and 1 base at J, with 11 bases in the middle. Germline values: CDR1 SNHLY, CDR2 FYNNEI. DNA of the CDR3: TGTGCCAGCATAGTGGGGCGATCCTACAATGAGCAGTTCTTC. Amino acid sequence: CASIVGRSYNEQFF.

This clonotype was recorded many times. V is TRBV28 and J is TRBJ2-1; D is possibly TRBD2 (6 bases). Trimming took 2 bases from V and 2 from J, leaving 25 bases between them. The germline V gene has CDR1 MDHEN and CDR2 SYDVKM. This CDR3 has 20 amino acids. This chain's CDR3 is CASSLGGRDFPARAYNEQFF. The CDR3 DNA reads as TGTGCCAGCAGTTTAGGCGGGCGGGACTTCCCAGCTAGGGCCTACAATGAGCAGTTCTTC.

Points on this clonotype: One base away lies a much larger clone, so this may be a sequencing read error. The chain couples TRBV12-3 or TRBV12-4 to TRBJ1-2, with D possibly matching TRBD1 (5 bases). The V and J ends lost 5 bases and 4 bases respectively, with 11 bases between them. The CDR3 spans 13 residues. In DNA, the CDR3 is TGTGCCAGCAGTATGGCGGACACCTATGGCTACACCTTC. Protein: CASSMADTYGYTF.

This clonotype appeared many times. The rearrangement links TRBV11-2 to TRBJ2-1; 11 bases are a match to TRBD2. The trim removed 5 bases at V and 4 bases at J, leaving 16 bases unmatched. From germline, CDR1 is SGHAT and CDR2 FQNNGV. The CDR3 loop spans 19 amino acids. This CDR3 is CASSPSFGSGRGGYNEQFF. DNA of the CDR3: TGTGCCAGCAGCCCCTCATTTGGTAGCGGGAGGGGGGGTTACAATGAGCAGTTCTTC.

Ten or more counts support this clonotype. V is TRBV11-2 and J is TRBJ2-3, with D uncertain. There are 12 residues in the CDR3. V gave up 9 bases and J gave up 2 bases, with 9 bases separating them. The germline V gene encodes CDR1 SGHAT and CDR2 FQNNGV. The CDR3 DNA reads TGTGCCAGTTCGAGGTTCACAGATACGCAGTATTTT. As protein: CASSRFTDTQYF.

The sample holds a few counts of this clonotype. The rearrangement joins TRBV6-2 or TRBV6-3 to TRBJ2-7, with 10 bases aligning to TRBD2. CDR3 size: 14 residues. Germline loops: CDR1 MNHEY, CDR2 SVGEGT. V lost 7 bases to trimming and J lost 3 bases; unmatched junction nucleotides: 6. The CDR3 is CASTSVAGGYEQYF. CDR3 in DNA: TGTGCCAGCACCTCAGTAGCGGGAGGCTACGAGCAGTACTTC.

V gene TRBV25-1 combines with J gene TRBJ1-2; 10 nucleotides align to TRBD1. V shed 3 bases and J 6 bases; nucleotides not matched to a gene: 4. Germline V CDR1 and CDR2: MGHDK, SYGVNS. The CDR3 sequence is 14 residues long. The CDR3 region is CASSETGGANGYTF. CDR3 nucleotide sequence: TGTGCCAGCAGTGAGACAGGGGGCGCGAATGGCTACACCTTC.

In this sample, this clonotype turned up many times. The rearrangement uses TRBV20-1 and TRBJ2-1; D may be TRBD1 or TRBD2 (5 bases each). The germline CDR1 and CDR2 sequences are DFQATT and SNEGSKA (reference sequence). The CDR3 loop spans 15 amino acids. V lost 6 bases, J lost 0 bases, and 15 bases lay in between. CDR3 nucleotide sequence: TGCAGTGCCCCCCGGGGCAGAAGCTCCTACAATGAGCAGTTCTTC. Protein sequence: CSAPRGRSSYNEQFF.

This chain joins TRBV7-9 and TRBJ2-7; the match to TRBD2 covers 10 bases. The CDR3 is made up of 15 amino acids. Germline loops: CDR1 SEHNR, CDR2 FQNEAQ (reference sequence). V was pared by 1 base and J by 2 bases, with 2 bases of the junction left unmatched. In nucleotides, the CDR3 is TGTGCCAGCAGCTTAGAGCGGGAGGGCCCCTACGAGCAGTACTTC. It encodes CASSLEREGPYEQYF.

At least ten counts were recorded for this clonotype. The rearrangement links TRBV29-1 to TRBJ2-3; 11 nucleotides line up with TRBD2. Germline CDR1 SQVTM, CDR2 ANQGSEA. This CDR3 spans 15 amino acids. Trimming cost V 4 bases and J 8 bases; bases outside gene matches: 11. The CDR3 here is CSVVGLAVPKGTQYF. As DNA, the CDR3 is TGCAGCGTTGTGGGACTAGCGGTCCCCAAGGGTACGCAGTATTTT.

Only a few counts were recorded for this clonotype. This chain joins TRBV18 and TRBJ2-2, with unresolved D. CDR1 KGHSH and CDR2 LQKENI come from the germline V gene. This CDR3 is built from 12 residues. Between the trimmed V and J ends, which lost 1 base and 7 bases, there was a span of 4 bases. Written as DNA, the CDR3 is TGTGCCAGCTCACCACGTTACGGGGAGCTGTTTTTT. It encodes CASSPRYGELFF. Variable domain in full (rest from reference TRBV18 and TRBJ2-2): NAGVMQNPRHLVRRRGQEARLRCSPMKGHSHVYWYRQLPEEGLKFMVYLQKENIIDESGMPKERFSAEFPKEGPSILRIQQVVRGDSAAYFCASSPRYGELFFGEGSRLTVL.

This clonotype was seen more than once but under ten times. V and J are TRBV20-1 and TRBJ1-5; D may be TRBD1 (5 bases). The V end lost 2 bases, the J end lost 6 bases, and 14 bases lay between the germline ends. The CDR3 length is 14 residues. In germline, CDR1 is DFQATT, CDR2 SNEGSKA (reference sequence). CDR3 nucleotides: TGCAGTGCTAGATATCCGGGGGGAGGTCAGCCCCAGCATTTT. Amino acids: CSARYPGGGQPQHF.

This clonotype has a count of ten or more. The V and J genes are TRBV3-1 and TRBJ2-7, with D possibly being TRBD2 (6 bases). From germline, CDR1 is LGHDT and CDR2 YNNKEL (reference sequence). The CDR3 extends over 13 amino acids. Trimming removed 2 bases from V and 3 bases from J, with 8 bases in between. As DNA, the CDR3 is TGTGCCAGCAGCCAAAGGCGGGACTACGAGCAGTACTTC. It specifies CASSQRRDYEQYF.

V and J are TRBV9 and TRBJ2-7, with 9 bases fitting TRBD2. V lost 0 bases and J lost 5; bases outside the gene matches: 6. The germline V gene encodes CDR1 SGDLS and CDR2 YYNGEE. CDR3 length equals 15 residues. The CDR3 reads CASSVGGRALNEQYF. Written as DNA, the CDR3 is TGTGCCAGCAGCGTAGGCGGGAGGGCGTTGAACGAGCAGTACTTC.

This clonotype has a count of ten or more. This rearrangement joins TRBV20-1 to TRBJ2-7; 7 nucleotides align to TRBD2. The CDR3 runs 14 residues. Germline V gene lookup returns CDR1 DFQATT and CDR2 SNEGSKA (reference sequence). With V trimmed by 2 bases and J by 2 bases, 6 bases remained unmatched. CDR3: CSARPGLRTYEQYF. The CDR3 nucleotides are TGCAGTGCTAGACCGGGACTAAGGACCTACGAGCAGTACTTC.

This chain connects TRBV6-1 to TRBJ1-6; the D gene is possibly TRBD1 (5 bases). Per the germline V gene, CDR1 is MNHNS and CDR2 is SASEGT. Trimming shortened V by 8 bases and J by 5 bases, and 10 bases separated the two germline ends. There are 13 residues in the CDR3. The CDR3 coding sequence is TGTGCCAGCTGGGGACGGAATAATTCACCCCTCCACTTT. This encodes CASWGRNNSPLHF.

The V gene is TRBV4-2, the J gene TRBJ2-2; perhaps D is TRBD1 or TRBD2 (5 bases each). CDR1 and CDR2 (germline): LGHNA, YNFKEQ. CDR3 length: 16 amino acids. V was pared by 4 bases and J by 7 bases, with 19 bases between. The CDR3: CASSPGLLQRGGELFF. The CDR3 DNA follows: TGTGCCAGCAGCCCCGGACTCCTCCAAAGGGGCGGGGAGCTGTTTTTT.

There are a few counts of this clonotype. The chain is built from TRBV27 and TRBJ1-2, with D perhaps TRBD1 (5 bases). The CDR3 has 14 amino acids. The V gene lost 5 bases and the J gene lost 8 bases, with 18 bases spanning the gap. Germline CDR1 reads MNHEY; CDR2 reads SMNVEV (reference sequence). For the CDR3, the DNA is TGTGCCAGCAGTGGCCGGACAACGTACGAGGGCTACACCTTC. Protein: CASSGRTTYEGYTF.